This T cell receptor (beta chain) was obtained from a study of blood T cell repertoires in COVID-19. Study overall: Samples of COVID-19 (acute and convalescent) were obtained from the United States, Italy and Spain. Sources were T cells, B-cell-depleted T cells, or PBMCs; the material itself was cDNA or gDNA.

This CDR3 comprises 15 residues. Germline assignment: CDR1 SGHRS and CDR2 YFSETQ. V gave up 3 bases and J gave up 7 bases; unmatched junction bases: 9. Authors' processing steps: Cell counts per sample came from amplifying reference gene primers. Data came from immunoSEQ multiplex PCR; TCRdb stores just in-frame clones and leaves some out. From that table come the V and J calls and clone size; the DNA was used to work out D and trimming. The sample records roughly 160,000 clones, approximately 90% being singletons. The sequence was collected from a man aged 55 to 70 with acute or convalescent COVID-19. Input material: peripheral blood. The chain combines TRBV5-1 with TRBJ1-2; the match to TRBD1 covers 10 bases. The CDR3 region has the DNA TGCGCCAGCAGCTCCGGGACAGGGGCGCCCCGTGGCTACACCTTC. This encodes CASSSGTGAPRGYTF.